This T cell receptor beta chain was recorded in a study of spatial heterogeneity in lung cancer. Every TCR cDNA molecule bore a unique molecular identifier. TCRdb analysed the 5' RACE reads with MiXCR anew, one entry per CDR3 protein. Seen here are over 3,000 distinct CDR3 sequences, 6.9% observed once, and the top ten hold approximately 20%. Judged by abundance, this clonotype is medium-sized (0.01 to 0.1%). Its antigen is as yet unknown. This beta chain is off target for a library built for alpha chains, so its abundance means little. Time point specified: sample taken at primary tumor resection. Study-wide points: How many expanded intratumoral alpha and beta TCRs were present tracked the tumor mutation count, which was a count of nonsynonymous mutations. Coverage estimated for tumor T cells reached roughly 6.5% for alpha chains and around 12% for beta chains.

J gave up 7 bases and V 4 bases, and 6 bases lay outside the gene matches. Germline values: CDR1 SGHDT, CDR2 YYEEEE. The CDR3 runs 14 residues. The sequences come from lung tumor tissue, collected at surgery. The genes are TRBV5-6 and TRBJ1-4, with TRBD1 identical over 8 bases. This TCR was recovered from a male donor with early-stage non-small cell lung cancer. The CDR3: CASSLWTGFEKLFF. The CDR3 DNA reads as TGTGCCAGCAGCCTCTGGACAGGGTTTGAAAAACTGTTTTTT.